Here is one TCR beta chain with its context. How the authors handled the data: Counts of nucleated cells, estimated from reference gene primer amplification, were obtained. Clones were read by immunoSEQ multiplex PCR, and TCRdb kept only the in-frame ones, dropping some. V and J calls and clone size are given by that table; D and trimming were obtained from the DNA. In the table there are 200,000 to 300,000 clones, more than 80% of which are singletons. Trimming at V came to 5 bases and at J to 3 bases, leaving 14 bases not matched to a gene. From germline, CDR1 is WNHNN and CDR2 SYGVQD (reference sequence). The CDR3 is 18 amino acids. The data are from a study of blood T cell repertoires in COVID-19. Study summary: The United States, Italy and Spain were the sources of the acute and convalescent COVID-19 samples. PBMCs, B-cell-depleted T cells, or T cells provided the cDNA or gDNA that made up the material.

V usage is TRBV10-1 and J usage is TRBJ2-1; 9 positions match TRBD1. This receptor was identified in a human donor in a cohort sampled during active COVID-19. Sequences were obtained from peripheral blood. The CDR3 region has the DNA TGCGCCAGCAGTAAGAGACTGGGACAGGGCAAAGACTACAATGAGCAGTTCTTC. Translating gives CASSKRLGQGKDYNEQFF.